A selection of T cell receptor beta chains follows, all from one sample in a study of vaccination and CD4 T cells after COVID-19. TCRdb redid the calling of the PCR reads with MiXCR, one entry per CDR3 protein. The table lists roughly 20,000 distinct CDR3 sequences, 67% of them singletons. Which antigens these TCRs recognize remains unknown. Source material: CD4+ T cells from blood, cultured in vitro. Receptors were obtained from a human donor who had recovered from COVID-19. The conserved cysteine and the conserved F or W are not part of the CDR3 here. Only some rows state a clone size, as once, few, many or a class for expanded clones.

j_call: TRBJ2-7
v_call: TRBV30
clone_size: NA
cdr3_length: 10
cdr3_aa: AWIMGGSEQY

j_call: TRBJ2-1
v_call: TRBV7-9
clone_size: NA
cdr3_length: 13
cdr3_aa: AGASRGRGLGEQF

j_call: TRBJ2-3
v_call: TRBV15
clone_size: NA
cdr3_length: 13
cdr3_aa: ATSSGQPSTDTQY

j_call: TRBJ1-6
v_call: TRBV7-9
clone_size: NA
cdr3_length: 13
cdr3_aa: ASSFSGGANSPLH

j_call: TRBJ1-5
v_call: TRBV4-2
clone_size: NA
cdr3_length: 14
cdr3_aa: ASSQVGGPINQPQH

j_call: TRBJ1-2
v_call: TRBV28
clone_size: NA
cdr3_length: 11
cdr3_aa: ASSLVGKDGYT

j_call: TRBJ2-5
v_call: TRBV23-1
clone_size: NA
cdr3_length: 16
cdr3_aa: ASSQGRSSGSSKETQY

j_call: TRBJ1-5
v_call: TRBV6-1
clone_size: NA
cdr3_length: 11
cdr3_aa: ASSLFSNQPQH

j_call: TRBJ1-2
v_call: TRBV19
clone_size: NA
cdr3_length: 11
cdr3_aa: ASSPRQSYGYT

j_call: TRBJ2-2
v_call: TRBV27
clone_size: NA
cdr3_length: 14
cdr3_aa: ASSSPGTGNTGELF

j_call: TRBJ1-5
v_call: TRBV19
clone_size: once
cdr3_length: 11
cdr3_aa: ASGDRGPPAQH

j_call: TRBJ2-2
v_call: TRBV7-2
clone_size: NA
cdr3_length: 13
cdr3_aa: ASSSTASGRAGLF

j_call: TRBJ2-5
v_call: TRBV30
clone_size: NA
cdr3_length: 11
cdr3_aa: AWSVLRGETQY

j_call: TRBJ2-7
v_call: TRBV7-2
clone_size: NA
cdr3_length: 12
cdr3_aa: ASSLPIISYEQY

j_call: TRBJ2-7
v_call: TRBV29-1
clone_size: NA
cdr3_length: 9
cdr3_aa: SVFRTGEQY

j_call: TRBJ2-7
v_call: TRBV6-2/TRBV6-3
clone_size: NA
cdr3_length: 14
cdr3_aa: ASSYGRPGPAGEQY

j_call: TRBJ1-5
v_call: TRBV6-2/TRBV6-3
clone_size: NA
cdr3_length: 15
cdr3_aa: ASGSGGTGYSNQPQH

j_call: TRBJ2-3
v_call: TRBV6-1
clone_size: NA
cdr3_length: 13
cdr3_aa: ASTPRLASRDTQY

j_call: TRBJ2-3
v_call: TRBV7-2
clone_size: NA
cdr3_length: 12
cdr3_aa: ASSSRPSTDTQY

j_call: TRBJ1-4
v_call: TRBV20-1
clone_size: NA
cdr3_length: 11
cdr3_aa: SASATAEEKLF

j_call: TRBJ1-3
v_call: TRBV15
clone_size: few
cdr3_length: 13
cdr3_aa: ATSRDNRGLVTIY

j_call: TRBJ1-2
v_call: TRBV20-1
clone_size: NA
cdr3_length: 12
cdr3_aa: SAPEDLSSYGYT

j_call: TRBJ1-6
v_call: TRBV12-3/TRBV12-4
clone_size: NA
cdr3_length: 11
cdr3_aa: ASRRQGHSPLH

j_call: TRBJ1-1
v_call: TRBV28
clone_size: NA
cdr3_length: 12
cdr3_aa: ASSFAAGYTEAF

j_call: TRBJ1-3
v_call: TRBV20-1
clone_size: NA
cdr3_length: 13
cdr3_aa: SAREGAASGNTIY

j_call: TRBJ1-5
v_call: TRBV6-2/TRBV6-3
clone_size: few
cdr3_length: 13
cdr3_aa: ASSSGGGLPRPQH

j_call: TRBJ2-4
v_call: TRBV28
clone_size: NA
cdr3_length: 13
cdr3_aa: ASTQATIAKNIQY

j_call: TRBJ1-1
v_call: TRBV24-1
clone_size: NA
cdr3_length: 14
cdr3_aa: ATSDRQQEPNTEAF

j_call: TRBJ2-7
v_call: TRBV19
clone_size: NA
cdr3_length: 12
cdr3_aa: ASSIYAGASEQY

j_call: TRBJ1-5
v_call: TRBV7-9
clone_size: NA
cdr3_length: 12
cdr3_aa: ASSFGQATQPQH

j_call: TRBJ2-7
v_call: TRBV7-2
clone_size: NA
cdr3_length: 13
cdr3_aa: ASSLEGQAYYEQY

j_call: TRBJ1-1
v_call: TRBV19
clone_size: few
cdr3_length: 14
cdr3_aa: ASSTNRRGMNTEAF